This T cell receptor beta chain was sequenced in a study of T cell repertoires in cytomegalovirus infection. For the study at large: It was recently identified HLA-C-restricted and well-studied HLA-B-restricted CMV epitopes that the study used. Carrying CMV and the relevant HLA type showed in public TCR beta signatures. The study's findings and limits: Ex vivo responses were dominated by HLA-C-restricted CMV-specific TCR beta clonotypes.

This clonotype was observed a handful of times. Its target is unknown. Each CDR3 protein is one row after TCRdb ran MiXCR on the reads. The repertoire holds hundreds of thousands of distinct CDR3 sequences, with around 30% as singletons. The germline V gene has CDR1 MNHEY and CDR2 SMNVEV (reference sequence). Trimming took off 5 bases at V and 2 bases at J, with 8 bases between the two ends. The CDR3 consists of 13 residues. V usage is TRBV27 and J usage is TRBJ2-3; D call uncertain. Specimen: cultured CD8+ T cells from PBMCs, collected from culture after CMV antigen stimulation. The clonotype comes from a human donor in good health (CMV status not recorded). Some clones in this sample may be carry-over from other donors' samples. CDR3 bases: TGTGCCAGCAGTGAACCCTACACAGATACGCAGTATTTT. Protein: CASSEPYTDTQYF.